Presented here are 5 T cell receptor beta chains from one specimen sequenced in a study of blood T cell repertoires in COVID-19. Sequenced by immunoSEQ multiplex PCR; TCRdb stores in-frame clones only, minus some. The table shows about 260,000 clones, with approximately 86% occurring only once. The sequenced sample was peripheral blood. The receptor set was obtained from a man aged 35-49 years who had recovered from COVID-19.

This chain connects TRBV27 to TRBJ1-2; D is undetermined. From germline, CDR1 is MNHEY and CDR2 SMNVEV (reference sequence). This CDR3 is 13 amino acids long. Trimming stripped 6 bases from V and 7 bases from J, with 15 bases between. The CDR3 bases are TGTGCCAGCAGATCCCGAGGTAGTACTGGCTACACCTTC. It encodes CASRSRGSTGYTF.

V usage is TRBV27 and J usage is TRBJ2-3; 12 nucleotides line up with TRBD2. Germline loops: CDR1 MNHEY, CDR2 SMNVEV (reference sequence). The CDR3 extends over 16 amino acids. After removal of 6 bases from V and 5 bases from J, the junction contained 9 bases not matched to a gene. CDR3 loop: CASRLAGGPWEDTQYF. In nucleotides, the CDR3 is TGTGCCAGCAGACTAGCGGGAGGCCCCTGGGAAGATACGCAGTATTTT.

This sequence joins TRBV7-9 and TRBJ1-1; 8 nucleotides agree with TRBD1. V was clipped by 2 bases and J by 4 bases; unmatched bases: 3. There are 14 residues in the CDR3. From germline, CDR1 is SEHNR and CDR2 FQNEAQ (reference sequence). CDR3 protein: CASSLLQGVTEAFF. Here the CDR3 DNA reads TGTGCCAGCAGCTTACTACAGGGGGTCACTGAAGCTTTCTTT.

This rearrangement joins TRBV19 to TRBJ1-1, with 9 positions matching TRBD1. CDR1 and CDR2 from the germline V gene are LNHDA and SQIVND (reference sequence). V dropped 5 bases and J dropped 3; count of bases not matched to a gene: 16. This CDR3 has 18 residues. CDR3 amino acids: CASSAGRTGARGDTEAFF. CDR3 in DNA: TGTGCCAGTAGTGCAGGCCGGACAGGGGCCCGAGGTGACACTGAAGCTTTCTTT.

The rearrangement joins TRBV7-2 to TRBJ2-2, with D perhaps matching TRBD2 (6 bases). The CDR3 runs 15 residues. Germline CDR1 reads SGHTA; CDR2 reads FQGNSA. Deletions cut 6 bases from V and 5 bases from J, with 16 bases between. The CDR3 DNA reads TGTGCCAGCAGTCCACTAGCCCGAGGGACCGGGGAGCTGTTTTTT. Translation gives CASSPLARGTGELFF.